This is a list of T cell receptor beta chains from one sample in a study of blood T cell repertoires in COVID-19. Only in-frame clones appear in the TCRdb table, and some are missing; sequencing was by immunoSEQ multiplex PCR. The data contain 150,000 or so clones, approximately 81% of them singletons. Sequenced sample: PBMCs or T cells enriched from blood (not recorded which). These receptors came from a woman in her thirties or forties with acute COVID-19. The CDR3 runs from the conserved cysteine through the conserved F or W. D genes are given only for firm matches. Clone size, where shown, is once, few, many, or a class for clones that have expanded.

V gene,J gene,clone size,D gene,CDR3 DNA,CDR3 protein
TRBV5-4,TRBJ1-3,NA,TRBD1,TGTGCCAGCAGCTTGGATGACAGGGCTGGAAACACCATATATTTT,CASSLDDRAGNTIYF
TRBV29-1,TRBJ2-3,NA,TRBD2,TGCAGCGTTGAAGATAGGATTAGCGGGAGCACAGATACGCAGTATTTT,CSVEDRISGSTDTQYF
TRBV19,TRBJ2-1,NA,NA,TGTGCCAGTAGTATAGAGGACTACACCTACAATGAGCAGTTCTTC,CASSIEDYTYNEQFF
TRBV5-1,TRBJ2-2,few,NA,TGCGCCAGCAGACCCTTCGGGGGTACCGGGGAGCTGTTTTTT,CASRPFGGTGELFF
TRBV4-1,TRBJ1-4,NA,NA,TGCGCCAGCGGCAGGGATGAAAAACTGTTTTTT,CASGRDEKLFF
TRBV2,TRBJ2-1,NA,TRBD2,TGTGCCAGCAGTGAAGCGCTTAGCGGGAGGTTCAATGAGCAGTTCTTC,CASSEALSGRFNEQFF
TRBV13,TRBJ2-2,NA,TRBD2,TGTGCCAGCAGCCTCCTGGGGACTAGTTGGGCCGGGGAGCTGTTTTTT,CASSLLGTSWAGELFF
TRBV18,TRBJ2-1,NA,TRBD2,TGTGCCAGCTCACCGGGACTAGCGGGAGTTTACAGTGAGCAGTTCTTC,CASSPGLAGVYSEQFF
TRBV5-1,TRBJ1-6,NA,TRBD1,TGCGCCAGCAGCCTACAATACAGGGGGAGCTCCTATAATTCACCCCTCCACTTT,CASSLQYRGSSYNSPLHF
TRBV27,TRBJ2-1,NA,NA,TGTGCCAGCAGTTTGGGCCGGAACGAAAATGAGCAGTTCTTC,CASSLGRNENEQFF
TRBV6-5,TRBJ2-7,NA,TRBD2,TGTGCCAGCAGTTACTCGCGGGGGTACGAGCAGTACTTC,CASSYSRGYEQYF
TRBV5-4,TRBJ2-5,NA,TRBD1,TGTGCCAGCAGCTTGGCCGCTTACAGGGGTCCCGGGCAAGAGACCCAGTACTTC,CASSLAAYRGPGQETQYF
TRBV24-1,TRBJ2-1,NA,NA,TGTGCCACCAGTGATTTGCCCCCTTACAATGAGCAGTTCTTC,CATSDLPPYNEQFF
TRBV28,TRBJ1-1,once,TRBD1,TGTGCCAGCAGTCCGGACAGGGGGCCCGTGGGGAACACTGAAGCTTTCTTT,CASSPDRGPVGNTEAFF
TRBV19,TRBJ1-3,few,NA,TGTGCCAGTAGTACGGGGACTTCTGGAAACACCATATATTTT,CASSTGTSGNTIYF
TRBV29-1,TRBJ2-2,NA,NA,TGCCCCAGCACCCCAGTAAGGATCAGGCGGGGAGCTGTTTTT,CPSTPVRIRRGAVF
TRBV27,TRBJ1-1,NA,TRBD1,TGTGCCAGCAGTTTATCCTACAGGGGGCCCGGTACTGAAGCTTTCTTT,CASSLSYRGPGTEAFF
TRBV5-4,TRBJ2-3,NA,TRBD2,TGTGCCAGCAGCTTGGCGGCTAGCGGGAGTGCCGGCACAGATACGCAGTATTTT,CASSLAASGSAGTDTQYF
TRBV2,TRBJ2-1,once,TRBD2,TGTGCCAGCAGTGTTGGGGGTAGCGGGAGGGGAGGGAATGAGCAGTTCTTC,CASSVGGSGRGGNEQFF
TRBV11-2,TRBJ2-7,NA,TRBD2,TGTGCCAGCAGCTTAGAGTTCTCCGCTAGCGGGAGTTGGCGGGAGCAGTACTTC,CASSLEFSASGSWREQYF
TRBV7-6,TRBJ2-2,NA,NA,TGTGCCAGCAGCTGGCTTCAGGGAAACACCGGGGAGCTGTTTTTT,CASSWLQGNTGELFF
TRBV2,TRBJ1-3,NA,NA,TGTGCCAGCAGTGAAAATAGTGCCCCCTCTGGAAACACCATATATTTT,CASSENSAPSGNTIYF
TRBV5-1,TRBJ2-3,NA,TRBD2,TGCGCCAGCAGCTTGCCCGGGGGACTAGCGGGAAATACAGATACGCAGTATTTT,CASSLPGGLAGNTDTQYF
TRBV2,TRBJ2-6,NA,NA,TGTGCCAGCAGTGTCAGAGGGAGCTCCTCTGGGGCCAACGTCCTGACTTTC,CASSVRGSSSGANVLTF
TRBV5-1,TRBJ2-7,NA,NA,TGCGCCAGCAGCTCCCTCTCAAGCGCAGGGGCCTCCGAGCAGTACTTC,CASSSLSSAGASEQYF
TRBV28,TRBJ2-7,once,NA,TGTGCCAGCAGTTTATCGGGGGACAGCGAGCGACCCTACGAGCAGTACTTC,CASSLSGDSERPYEQYF
TRBV21-1,TRBJ1-1,NA,NA,TGTGCCAGCAGCCCGTCCGCTGAAGCTTTCTTT,CASSPSAEAFF
TRBV2,TRBJ2-4,NA,TRBD2,TGTGCCAGCAGTGAACTGGCTAGCGGGAGACGGCAGTACTTC,CASSELASGRRQYF
TRBV13,TRBJ2-4,NA,NA,TGTGCCAGCAGCTTAAACAGGGGGGGCAAAAACATTCAGTACTTC,CASSLNRGGKNIQYF
TRBV3-1/TRBV3-2,TRBJ2-3,NA,TRBD2,TGTGCCAGCAGCCAGAGGCCGACTAGCGGGAGTGCGGATACGCAGTATTTT,CASSQRPTSGSADTQYF
TRBV19,TRBJ1-3,few,NA,TGTGCCAGTAGTACCCCACGGGGGTTCGATGATAACACCATATATTTT,CASSTPRGFDDNTIYF
TRBV7-3,TRBJ2-5,NA,NA,TGTGCCAGCAGCTTATCCGGGAGCGGTTTGGAGACCCAGTACTTC,CASSLSGSGLETQYF
TRBV4-1,TRBJ1-4,NA,NA,TGCGCCAGCAGCCAAGGGCAGGGAAATGAAAAACTGTTTTTT,CASSQGQGNEKLFF
TRBV7-9,TRBJ1-6,once,TRBD1,TGTGCCAGCAGCTCACAGGAGGGGGCCAATTCACCCCTCCACTTT,CASSSQEGANSPLHF
TRBV5-1,TRBJ1-6,NA,TRBD1,TGCGCCAGCAGCTTGGCCGGGGGACAGTATTCACCCCTCCACTTT,CASSLAGGQYSPLHF
TRBV7-9,TRBJ2-2,NA,TRBD2,TGTGCCAGCAGCTCAGAAGCGGGAGGGCTCTCCGGGGAGCTGTTTTTT,CASSSEAGGLSGELFF
TRBV4-2,TRBJ2-3,NA,TRBD2,TGTGCCAGCAGCCAAGTTACTAGCGGCCCAGATACGCAGTATTTT,CASSQVTSGPDTQYF
TRBV7-2,TRBJ2-1,NA,TRBD2,TGTGCCAGCAGCTTAGCTCCGGGACTAGCGGGAGGAGGGCGACGAAATGAGCAGTTCTTC,CASSLAPGLAGGGRRNEQFF
TRBV18,TRBJ1-1,NA,NA,TGTGCCAGCTCATCCACCGCCGGGAACACTGAAGCTTTCTTT,CASSSTAGNTEAFF
TRBV4-1,TRBJ2-1,NA,TRBD2,TGCGCCAGCAGCAACAGCCCGGGACTAGCGGGAGCACGGAATGAGCAGTTCTTC,CASSNSPGLAGARNEQFF
TRBV11-3,TRBJ2-1,NA,TRBD2,TGTGCCAGCAGCCTAGGAGCTAGCGGGCCCCGCAATGAGCAGTTCTTC,CASSLGASGPRNEQFF
TRBV7-9,TRBJ2-4,once,NA,TGTGCCAGCAGTCGGACAGGAGGGGGCAAAAACATTCAGTACTTC,CASSRTGGGKNIQYF
TRBV3-1/TRBV3-2,TRBJ1-1,NA,NA,TGTGCCAGCAGCCAAGTGGAAGGGGGGGTAGCTTTCTTT,CASSQVEGGVAFF
TRBV2,TRBJ1-4,NA,TRBD1,TGTGCCAGCTGCCGCCAGGGGGGAGGTGAAAAACTGTTTTTT,CASCRQGGGEKLFF
TRBV5-1,TRBJ2-1,NA,TRBD2,TGCGCCAGCAGCCGGGGGACTAGCGTCGGCAATGAGCAGTTCTTC,CASSRGTSVGNEQFF
TRBV29-1,TRBJ2-3,NA,NA,TGCAGCGTTCCGGGACTACAGGGTAGCACAGATACGCAGTATTTT,CSVPGLQGSTDTQYF
TRBV5-4,TRBJ2-1,NA,TRBD1,TGTGCCAGCAGCGTCCCGGGACAGGGTGTCAGGCAGTTCTTC,CASSVPGQGVRQFF
TRBV5-4,TRBJ2-2,NA,TRBD1,TGTGCCAGCAGCCGACAGACAGGGTCAGGAACCGGGGAGCTGTTTTTT,CASSRQTGSGTGELFF
TRBV7-2,TRBJ1-1,NA,TRBD1,TGTGCCAGCAGCAGGGGACAGTCGAACACTGAAGCTTTCTTT,CASSRGQSNTEAFF
TRBV28,TRBJ2-1,many,NA,TGTGCCAGCAGTACCCTTTTTAGCGGTAGTGGCAATGAGCAGTTCTTC,CASSTLFSGSGNEQFF
TRBV4-1,TRBJ1-2,NA,TRBD1,TGCGCCAGCAGCCAAGAGAGTAGAACAGGGGGGGGCTACACCTTC,CASSQESRTGGGYTF
TRBV12-3/TRBV12-4,TRBJ2-5,few,NA,TGTGCCAGCAGACGGACAGATGGGACCCAGTACTTC,CASRRTDGTQYF
TRBV11-2,TRBJ2-1,NA,TRBD1,TGTGCCAGCAGCTCCCTACAGGGGTTGATCGACAATGAGCAGTTCTTC,CASSSLQGLIDNEQFF
TRBV18,TRBJ2-3,NA,NA,TGTGCCAGCTCACCAGCTATTCGCGGTCGCGGCACAGATACGCAGTATTTT,CASSPAIRGRGTDTQYF
TRBV9,TRBJ2-1,NA,NA,TGTGCCAGCAGCGTAGACGAGGGTCCTGAGCAGTTCTTC,CASSVDEGPEQFF